The 18 T cell receptor beta chains presented below share a single source sample, sequenced in a study of CD8+CD57+ T cells in acquired aplastic anemia. The study profiled TCR beta VDJ and CDR3 using genomic DNA as template. TCRdb reprocessed the reads with MiXCR, giving one entry per CDR3 protein. The sample records under 350,000 distinct CDR3 sequences, 55% to 60% being singletons. What was sequenced was sorted CD4+, CD8+, or CD8+CD57+ T cells (not recorded which) from PBMCs. The receptors were gathered from a human donor with severe aplastic anemia or a healthy control (not recorded which).

This clonotype was counted ten times or more. The chain uses TRBV6-5 and TRBJ1-1; no reliable D call. Germline values: CDR1 MNHEY, CDR2 SVGAGI. The ends were cut back, 2 bases at V and 3 bases at J, with 13 bases in the middle. The CDR3 has 15 amino acids. CDR3: CASSYGSARDTEAFF. DNA of the CDR3: TGTGCCAGCAGTTACGGGAGCGCTCGGGACACTGAAGCTTTCTTT.

This clonotype showed up many times. A much larger clone lies one base from this, so it may be a read error. The DNA of the CDR3 is TGCAGTGCTCAGAGCAGGGAGTGGGAGACCCAGTACTTC. Encoded protein: CSAQSREWETQYF. The chain combines TRBV20-1 with TRBJ2-5, with D perhaps matching TRBD1 or TRBD2 (5 bases each). CDR3 length equals 13 residues. The V and J ends lost 5 bases and 5 bases respectively, with 15 bases between them. Germline CDR1 is DFQATT and CDR2 is SNEGSKA (reference sequence).

J is TRBJ2-3 and V is TRBV5-1, with no clear D. Looked up from germline, CDR1 is SGHRS and CDR2 is YFSETQ. Trimming cost V 0 bases and J 5 bases, with 10 bases left between them. The CDR3 is 14 residues long. CDR3 nucleotide sequence: TGCGCCAGCAGCTTGGCGAGCCCCCGAGATACGCAGTATTTT. This translates into CASSLASPRDTQYF.

To note about this clonotype: A clone one base away is much larger, so this may be a read error. The chain uses TRBV29-1 and TRBJ1-2; D call uncertain. The germline gives CDR1 SQVTM, CDR2 ANQGSEA. This CDR3 has 15 amino acids. V was shortened by 0 bases and J by 5 bases, with 16 bases between the two germline ends. This chain's CDR3 is CSVEEGIVAGYGYTF. The CDR3, as DNA: TGCAGCGTTGAAGAAGGGATAGTAGCGGGGTATGGCTACACCTTC. Full variable domain (outside the CDR3, taken from reference TRBV29-1 and TRBJ1-2): SAVISQKPSRDICQRGTSLTIQCQVDSQVTMMFWYRQQPGQSLTLIATANQGSEATYESGFVIDKFPISRPNLTFSTLTVSNMSPEDSSIYLCSVEEGIVAGYGYTFGSGTRLTVV.

This clonotype was recorded at least ten times. The gene calls are TRBV24-1 and TRBJ1-5; perhaps TRBD1 as D (6 bases). The CDR3 has 14 residues. CDR1 KGHDR and CDR2 SFDVKD come from the germline V gene. The ends were cut back, 3 bases at V and 7 bases at J, with 12 bases in the middle. CDR3 coding DNA: TGTGCCACCAGTGATCCAGGGGTAGGGCAGCCCCAGCATTTT. This gives the protein CATSDPGVGQPQHF.

The chain is built from TRBV7-8 and TRBJ1-6; no firm D call. The CDR3 has 14 amino acids. Trimming stripped 3 bases from V and 10 bases from J, with 13 bases between. CDR1 SGHVS and CDR2 FQNEAQ come from the germline V gene. The CDR3 nucleotides are TGTGCCAGCAGCTTGGACCTCTTCCGGTCACCCCTCCACTTT. Its translation is CASSLDLFRSPLHF.

Of note for this clonotype: The conserved phenylalanine or tryptophan is not found at the CDR3 terminus, so this likely reflects a read error. It is unclear where the CDR3 begins or ends on the DNA, so no DNA is shown, and the CDR3 is as TCRdb lists it. This rearrangement joins TRBV24-1 to TRBJ2-7; the D call TRBD1 from the table was never checked on the DNA. In germline, CDR1 is KGHDR, CDR2 SFDVKD. 8 amino acids form the CDR3, both terminal residues included. The CDR3: CATSDEGQ.

The rearrangement joins TRBV10-3 to TRBJ2-1, with 7 bases fitting TRBD1. Germline assignment: CDR1 ENHRY and CDR2 SYGVKD. The CDR3 spans 16 residues. J gave up 9 bases and V 2 bases, and 13 bases lay outside the gene matches. The CDR3 coding sequence is TGTGCCATCAGTGAGGCCCCAGCACAGGGGCAACGTGAGCAGTTCTTC. Amino acids: CAISEAPAQGQREQFF.

This sequence joins TRBV20-1 and TRBJ2-7; D ambiguous. Trimming took off 5 bases at V and 2 bases at J, with 16 bases between the two ends. This CDR3 is 14 amino acids long. Germline V gives CDR1 DFQATT, CDR2 SNEGSKA (reference sequence). In nucleotides, the CDR3 is TGCAGTGCTCCCCACTCGGCCGTAGCCTACGAGCAGTACTTC. Translation gives CSAPHSAVAYEQYF.

The chain carries TRBV20-1 and TRBJ2-5; 14 bases fit TRBD2. The CDR3 runs 15 residues. Germline CDR1 reads DFQATT; CDR2 reads SNEGSKA (reference sequence). V shed 6 bases, J shed 5 bases, and the junction held 8 bases outside the gene matches. CDR3 nucleotide sequence: TGCAGTGCAGAGGGACTAGCGGGAGTGAATGAGACCCAGTACTTC. Translating it yields CSAEGLAGVNETQYF.

V and J are TRBV7-9 and TRBJ2-3; 12 nucleotides align to TRBD2. CDR1 and CDR2 from the germline V gene are SEHNR and FQNEAQ (reference sequence). The CDR3 runs 14 residues. V lost 5 bases and J lost 11; bases outside the gene matches: 8. The CDR3 here is CASSPSGGGNEQYF. CDR3 bases: TGTGCCAGCAGCCCTAGCGGGGGGGGTAATGAGCAGTATTTT.

Here the CDR3 DNA reads TGTGCCAGCACTCTAGCAGGGACAGGGAATTCACCCCTCCACTTT. Translated: CASTLAGTGNSPLHF. The chain combines TRBV6-1 with TRBJ1-6, with 9 bases that match TRBD1. CDR1 is MNHNS and CDR2 is SASEGT in the germline V gene. The CDR3 totals 15 residues. V lost 7 bases and J lost 7; bases outside the gene matches: 8.

The chain couples TRBV7-9 to TRBJ2-4; TRBD2 agrees at 10 bases. The CDR3 runs 16 residues. V was pared by 4 bases and J by 9 bases, with 12 bases of the junction left unmatched. Germline V gene lookup returns CDR1 SEHNR and CDR2 FQNEAQ (reference sequence). The DNA for the CDR3 is TGTGCCAGCAGCTGGGGACTAGCGACCAGTGGTGGCATTCAGTACTTC. Translation: CASSWGLATSGGIQYF.

The CDR3 here is CASSVGFSYEQYF. DNA of the CDR3: TGTGCCAGCAGCGTAGGATTCTCCTACGAGCAGTACTTC. This chain uses TRBV9 with TRBJ2-7; D not resolved. The CDR3 runs 13 residues. V was trimmed by 0 bases and J by 0 bases, leaving 4 bases between them. CDR1 SGDLS and CDR2 YYNGEE come from the germline V gene.

This clonotype has ten or more counts. The chain is built from TRBV10-3 and TRBJ1-2, with TRBD1 matching over 7 bases. The CDR3 is 15 amino acids. The germline CDR1 and CDR2 sequences are ENHRY and SYGVKD. Losses at the gene ends were 6 bases for V and 3 bases for J; bases not matched to a gene: 10. The CDR3 here is CAISTMTGSDYGYTF. The CDR3 DNA follows: TGTGCCATCAGCACCATGACAGGGTCGGACTATGGCTACACCTTC.

The gene calls are TRBV25-1 and TRBJ2-7; TRBD2 might be the D (6 bases). This CDR3 is 14 amino acids long. Trimming removed 7 bases at V and 0 bases at J, with 13 bases between. Germline V gene sequence: CDR1 MGHDK, CDR2 SYGVNS. In DNA, the CDR3 is TGTGCCAGCACCGGGACTCGAAACTCCTACGAGCAGTACTTC. The encoded protein is CASTGTRNSYEQYF.

The rearrangement joins TRBV19 to TRBJ2-7; D is undetermined. CDR1 and CDR2 from the germline V gene are LNHDA and SQIVND (reference sequence). Trimming pared 5 bases from V and 0 bases from J, leaving 8 bases between. The CDR3 has 13 residues. The CDR3 coding sequence is TGTGCCAGTAGTGCCGCAAGCTCCTACGAGCAGTACTTC. It yields the protein CASSAASSYEQYF. The complete variable domain, with remaining parts taken from reference TRBV19 and TRBJ2-7, reads DGGITQSPKYLFRKEGQNVTLSCEQNLNHDAMYWYRQDPGQGLRLIYYSQIVNDFQKGDIAEGYSVSREKKESFPLTVTSAQKNPTAFYLCASSAASSYEQYFGPGTRLTVT.

This clonotype was detected ten times or more. The chain links TRBV5-1 to TRBJ1-1; D not resolved. Trimming took off 1 base at V and 6 bases at J, with 13 bases between the two ends. The CDR3 sequence is 14 residues long. CDR1 and CDR2 from the germline V gene are SGHRS and YFSETQ. This CDR3 reads CASSLSGPSPEAFF. The CDR3 nucleotides are TGCGCCAGCAGCTTGTCCGGACCGAGTCCTGAAGCTTTCTTT.